This T cell receptor (beta chain) comes out of a study of shared clonotypes between healthy human individuals. With 0 bases clipped from V and 2 bases from J, the junction kept 11 bases outside the gene matches. The CDR3 runs to 20 residues. Germline-derived CDR1 and CDR2 are SGHDN and FVKESK. The sorted-subset replicate PCRs were given 150 to 200 ng DNA, which is around 29,000 T cell genomes. Data came from immunoSEQ multiplex PCR; TCRdb stores just in-frame clones and leaves some out. The table includes about 2.3 million clones, approximately 90% detected once. This sequence was found in a man aged 18 to 30 in good health. Some clones in this sample may be carry-over from other donors' samples. The rearrangement joins TRBV14 to TRBJ2-7; 15 bases line up with TRBD2. The sequencing input was naive CD4+ T cells from PBMCs. Subset meaning: CD45RA+ positively selected. Here the CDR3 DNA reads TGTGCCAGCAGCCAAGATCTTGGACTAGCGGGAGGGAGTAGCACCTACGAGCAGTACTTC. This gives the protein CASSQDLGLAGGSSTYEQYF.